This TCR beta chain was sequenced for a study of vaccination effects on CD4 cells after COVID-19. Study details: The participants, recipients of two vaccine doses, got either BNT162b2 or mRNA-1273. Study results and caveats: Only 1 of 255 vaccine-induced clones from healthy vaccinees cross-reacted with common cold coronaviruses.

The ViraFEST assay expanded antigen-specific CD4+ T cells with viral peptide pools before sequencing. Upon completion of around ten days in culture, CD4+ T cells were isolated. The healthy vaccine recipients, who had no prior SARS-CoV-2 infection, showed negative nucleocapsid antibodies. A density of approximately 2 million PBMC per well was used; these cells were cultured with 10 IU/ml IL-2 and about 9.4 ug/ml peptides. Replacing half the medium with IL-2 medium was done on days 3 and 7. Profiled with immunoSEQ multiplex PCR; TCRdb holds only in-frame clones, not every one. The sample comprises approximately 30,000 clones, roughly 74% of which are singletons, and around 22% rests with the top ten. The germline CDR1 and CDR2 sequences are MNHEY and SVGAGI. This CDR3 is 14 amino acids long. The V gene lost 6 bases and the J gene lost 4 bases, with 12 bases spanning the gap. Of note for this clone: The target antigen is unknown.

This rearrangement joins TRBV6-5 to TRBJ1-4; unclear D gene. Material: CD4+ T cells from PBMCs cultured with HCoV-NL63 spike peptides, obtained before COVID-19 vaccination. The TCR was taken from a human donor who received a COVID-19 vaccine. This CDR3 is CASRKRRDNEKLFF. CDR3 sequence (DNA): TGTGCCAGCAGGAAAAGGAGGGATAATGAAAAACTGTTTTTT.